These 25 T cell receptor beta chains came from one sample sequenced in a study of cytomegalovirus exposure and HLA in healthy donors. The PCR employed 60 Vbeta primers together with 13 Jbeta primers. Only in-frame clones appear in the TCRdb table, and some are missing; sequencing was by immunoSEQ multiplex PCR. Of fewer than 150,000 clones detected, around 79% appear once; the ten largest clones hold 2.5% to 3.5%. Input material: PBMCs. Every receptor here comes from a male donor in good health and CMV-seronegative.

The chain links TRBV9 to TRBJ1-3; D unclear. The germline V gene has CDR1 SGDLS and CDR2 YYNGEE. This CDR3 has 14 residues. V was clipped by 3 bases and J by 3 bases, with 10 bases between them. The CDR3 loop is CASSGEDGGNTIYF. CDR3 in DNA: TGTGCCAGCAGCGGGGAGGACGGTGGAAACACCATATATTTT.

The genes are TRBV6-1 and TRBJ1-5; D gene unclear. The ends were cut back, 1 base at V and 3 bases at J, with 7 bases in the middle. Germline values: CDR1 MNHNS, CDR2 SASEGT. The CDR3 consists of 14 residues. The CDR3 spells CASSEGQFNQPQHF. The CDR3 nucleotides are TGTGCCAGCAGTGAAGGGCAGTTCAATCAGCCCCAGCATTTT.

The V call is TRBV19, the J call TRBJ1-5, with 11 positions matching TRBD1. The CDR3 runs 17 residues. The junction had 10 bases not matched to a gene; V was cut back by 7 bases and J by 2 bases. Germline CDR1 and CDR2: LNHDA and SQIVND (reference sequence). The CDR3 sequence: CASIKDRGRFGNQPQHF. The CDR3, as DNA: TGTGCCAGTATTAAGGACAGGGGGCGGTTTGGCAATCAGCCCCAGCATTTT. Based on the CDR3 plus reference TRBV19 and TRBJ1-5, the full variable domain is DGGITQSPKYLFRKEGQNVTLSCEQNLNHDAMYWYRQDPGQGLRLIYYSQIVNDFQKGDIAEGYSVSREKKESFPLTVTSAQKNPTAFYLCASIKDRGRFGNQPQHFGDGTRLSIL.

This clone appeared a few times. V is TRBV5-4 and J is TRBJ2-7; TRBD1 is a possible D gene (7 bases). There are 13 residues in the CDR3. Trimming shortened V by 7 bases and J by 7 bases, and 18 bases separated the two germline ends. Germline values: CDR1 SGHNT, CDR2 YYREEE (reference sequence). The CDR3: CASGEEGAGEQYF. For the CDR3, the DNA is TGTGCCAGCGGAGAGGAGGGGGCAGGGGAGCAGTACTTC. Combining the CDR3 with reference TRBV5-4 and TRBJ2-7 gives the whole variable domain ETGVTQSPTHLIKTRGQQVTLRCSSQSGHNTVSWYQQALGQGPQFIFQYYREEENGRGNFPPRFSGLQFPNYSSELNVNALELDDSALYLCASGEEGAGEQYFGPGTRLTVT.

The rearrangement links TRBV10-1 to TRBJ2-7; 8 bases agree with TRBD1. Per germline, CDR1 WNHNN and CDR2 SYGVQD (reference sequence). V gave up 3 bases and J gave up 4 bases; unmatched junction bases: 11. The CDR3 loop spans 16 amino acids. The CDR3 DNA reads as TGCGCCAGCAGTGACCTCCAGGGGGCCTTACGATACGAGCAGTACTTC. Its protein product is CASSDLQGALRYEQYF.

The V call is TRBV4-1, the J call TRBJ1-4; 8 nucleotides agree with TRBD1. V lost 1 base, J lost 6 bases, and 13 bases stayed unmatched. The CDR3 is 18 amino acids. The germline V gene has CDR1 MGHRA and CDR2 YSYEKL. CDR3 coding DNA: TGCGCCAGCAGCCAAGCCCCTCTCCGCTCAGGGGGCGATGAAAAACTGTTTTTT. Encoded protein: CASSQAPLRSGGDEKLFF.

The genes are TRBV6-5 and TRBJ1-2; 8 bases align to TRBD1. CDR1 is MNHEY, CDR2 SVGAGI, per germline. The ends lost 5 bases at V and 2 bases at J; junction bases unmatched: 4. The CDR3 loop spans 14 amino acids. CDR3 bases: TGTGCCAGCAGTGCGACAGGGGCCAACTATGGCTACACCTTC. Translating gives CASSATGANYGYTF.

The chain joins TRBV9 to TRBJ2-7; possibly TRBD2 for D (5 bases). Trimming took 0 bases from V and 2 from J, leaving 12 bases between them. This CDR3 comprises 15 residues. CDR1 is SGDLS and CDR2 is YYNGEE in the germline V gene. The CDR3 sequence is CASSVGEGSTYEQYF. The CDR3 DNA sequence: TGTGCCAGCAGCGTAGGAGAGGGTTCGACCTACGAGCAGTACTTC.

To note about this clone: One end of the junction is discordant with germline, which a read error may explain. V usage is TRBV6-5 and J usage is TRBJ1-4; perhaps TRBD1 as D (5 bases). Germline V CDR1 and CDR2: MNHEY, SVGAGI. The CDR3 covers 15 residues. The CDR3 nucleotides are TGTCCCAGCAGTTACGGCGCGGGGGGTAATGAAAAACTGTTTTTT. Translation gives CPSSYGAGGNEKLFF.

This clone was detected a few times. This chain connects TRBV4-1 to TRBJ2-4; D unresolved. This CDR3 region has 13 residues. Germline V CDR1 and CDR2: MGHRA, YSYEKL. Trimming shortened V by 7 bases and J by 6 bases, and 13 bases separated the two germline ends. CDR3 in amino acids: CASTSSYGNIQYF. In DNA, the CDR3 is TGCGCCAGCACCTCATCATACGGAAACATTCAGTACTTC.

This clone was seen a single time. The chain links TRBV21-1 to TRBJ2-2; no check of the table's D call, TRBD1, against the DNA was made. TRBV21-1 is annotated as a pseudogene. The CDR3 extends over 20 amino acids. In nucleotides, the CDR3 is TGTGCCAGCAGCAAACCCTCGCTCGGTGGACAGGGGGTATTTTCAGGGGAGCTGTTTTTT. This codes for CASSKPSLGGQGVFSGELFF.

This chain connects TRBV7-8 to TRBJ1-5, with D uncertain. The CDR3 loop spans 12 amino acids. The ends were cut back, 4 bases at V and 6 bases at J, with 7 bases in the middle. Per the germline V gene, CDR1 is SGHVS and CDR2 is FQNEAQ. The CDR3 DNA reads TGTGCCAGCAGCTCGGCAGGTCAGCCCCAGCATTTT. Translation gives CASSSAGQPQHF.

This sequence joins TRBV6-5 and TRBJ2-7; 8 positions match TRBD2. Per the germline V gene, CDR1 is MNHEY and CDR2 is SVGAGI. Trimming at V came to 0 bases and at J to 5 bases, leaving 6 bases not matched to a gene. CDR3 length: 15 residues. CDR3 residues: CASSYSDREGHEQYF. CDR3 bases: TGTGCCAGCAGTTACTCGGACCGGGAGGGCCACGAGCAGTACTTC.

The chain uses TRBV29-1 and TRBJ1-1; TRBD1 matches 7 bases. CDR3 length equals 15 residues. With 6 bases clipped from V and 0 bases from J, the junction kept 10 bases outside the gene matches. Germline loops: CDR1 SQVTM, CDR2 ANQGSEA. CDR3 region: CSVGAGTEMNTEAFF. DNA for the CDR3: TGCAGCGTGGGGGCCGGGACAGAGATGAACACTGAAGCTTTCTTT. Full variable domain (missing parts from reference TRBV29-1 and TRBJ1-1): SAVISQKPSRDICQRGTSLTIQCQVDSQVTMMFWYRQQPGQSLTLIATANQGSEATYESGFVIDKFPISRPNLTFSTLTVSNMSPEDSSIYLCSVGAGTEMNTEAFFGQGTRLTVV.

This clone was counted only a few times. The J gene is TRBJ2-5, the V gene TRBV5-1; D is unclear. V was pared by 0 bases and J by 4 bases, with 4 bases between. CDR1 is SGHRS, CDR2 YFSETQ, per germline. The CDR3 has 12 residues. The CDR3 DNA is TGCGCCAGCAGCTTGGGGAGAGAGACCCAGTACTTC. The encoded protein is CASSLGRETQYF.

The rearrangement joins TRBV5-6 to TRBJ1-5, with 9 bases fitting TRBD1. The trim removed 4 bases at V and 7 bases at J, leaving 6 bases unmatched. The CDR3 totals 14 residues. In germline, CDR1 is SGHDT, CDR2 YYEEEE. CDR3 nucleotide sequence: TGTGCCAGCAGCCCCGACAGGGGGTCACAGCCCCAGCATTTT. Protein sequence: CASSPDRGSQPQHF.

J is TRBJ1-1 and V is TRBV28; TRBD1 agrees at 7 bases. Losses at the gene ends were 7 bases for V and 1 base for J; bases not matched to a gene: 18. CDR3 length equals 18 residues. The germline gives CDR1 MDHEN, CDR2 SYDVKM. The CDR3 DNA reads TGTGCCAGCATTAACCCCCCCCGGGACAGATTACCGAACACTGAAGCTTTCTTT. Translating gives CASINPPRDRLPNTEAFF.

This clone was detected only once. The gene calls are TRBV4-3 and TRBJ2-1; D not resolved. Trimming pared 0 bases from V and 0 bases from J, leaving 9 bases between. Germline CDR1 LGHNA, CDR2 YSLEER. This CDR3 spans 16 amino acids. In nucleotides, the CDR3 is TGCGCCAGCAGCCAAGACTGGCGGCTCTCCTACAATGAGCAGTTCTTC. Amino acid sequence: CASSQDWRLSYNEQFF.

This rearrangement joins TRBV2 to TRBJ2-7, with D perhaps matching TRBD1 (6 bases). Per germline, CDR1 SNHLY and CDR2 FYNNEI. CDR3 size: 12 residues. V was pared by 6 bases and J by 0 bases, with 6 bases between. The CDR3 nucleotides are TGTGCCAGCAGGGACAGCTCCTACGAGCAGTACTTC. Protein product: CASRDSSYEQYF. The variable domain in full, with the rest retrieved from reference TRBV2 and TRBJ2-7, is EPEVTQTPSHQVTQMGQEVILRCVPISNHLYFYWYRQILGQKVEFLVSFYNNEISEKSEIFDDQFSVERPDGSNFTLKIRSTKLEDSAMYFCASRDSSYEQYFGPGTRLTVT.

Here the CDR3 DNA reads TGTGCCAGCAGGGGGACAGGGGGGGAAAAACTGTTTTTT. Encoded protein: CASRGTGGEKLFF. The V and J genes are TRBV27 and TRBJ1-4; 11 nucleotides match TRBD1. The ends lost 6 bases at V and 8 bases at J; junction bases unmatched: 2. The CDR3 is made up of 13 amino acids. Germline V gene data show CDR1 as MNHEY and CDR2 as SMNVEV (reference sequence).

The gene calls are TRBV19 and TRBJ1-2; TRBD1 matches 10 bases. This CDR3 region has 16 residues. Germline V CDR1 and CDR2: LNHDA, SQIVND (reference sequence). Germline trimming cut 4 bases from V and 2 bases from J; bases unmatched to any gene: 7. The CDR3 sequence is CASSSGQGGFNYGYTF. CDR3 in DNA: TGTGCCAGTAGTAGCGGACAGGGGGGATTCAACTATGGCTACACCTTC.

The chain recombines TRBV4-3 with TRBJ2-3, with a possible D match to TRBD1 (5 bases). The CDR3 totals 15 residues. Germline lookup yields CDR1 LGHNA and CDR2 YSLEER. The ends were cut back, 0 bases at V and 3 bases at J, with 10 bases in the middle. CDR3 region: CASSQDRGSTDTQYF. The DNA of the CDR3 is TGCGCCAGCAGCCAAGATAGGGGATCAACAGATACGCAGTATTTT.

The chain recombines TRBV5-6 with TRBJ1-6, with D tentatively TRBD1 (6 bases). The CDR3 is made up of 18 amino acids. The V end was cut by 0 bases, the J end by 2 bases, with 15 bases between. Germline lookup yields CDR1 SGHDT and CDR2 YYEEEE. CDR3 sequence (DNA): TGTGCCAGCAGCTTGGTTCGGGGGGCAATCACCTATAATTCACCCCTCCACTTT. The encoded protein is CASSLVRGAITYNSPLHF.

The J gene is TRBJ2-3, the V gene TRBV25-1; TRBD2 aligns across 7 bases. Germline V gives CDR1 MGHDK, CDR2 SYGVNS. The CDR3 loop spans 16 amino acids. The J segment lost 3 bases and the V segment lost 4 bases, leaving 10 bases of the junction unmatched. CDR3 coding DNA: TGTGCCAGCAGTGGCCAACTAGCGATTCGAACAGATACGCAGTATTTT. It encodes CASSGQLAIRTDTQYF.

This clone appeared a single time. This rearrangement joins TRBV10-3 to TRBJ2-1; 8 bases match TRBD2. The CDR3 is made up of 18 amino acids. Germline CDR1 and CDR2: ENHRY and SYGVKD. The junction had 17 bases not matched to a gene; V was cut back by 4 bases and J by 6 bases. CDR3 nucleotide sequence: TGTGCCATCAGTGGGGGACTAGTACTAGGTTCTGCATCCAATGAGCAGTTCTTC. Translating gives CAISGGLVLGSASNEQFF.